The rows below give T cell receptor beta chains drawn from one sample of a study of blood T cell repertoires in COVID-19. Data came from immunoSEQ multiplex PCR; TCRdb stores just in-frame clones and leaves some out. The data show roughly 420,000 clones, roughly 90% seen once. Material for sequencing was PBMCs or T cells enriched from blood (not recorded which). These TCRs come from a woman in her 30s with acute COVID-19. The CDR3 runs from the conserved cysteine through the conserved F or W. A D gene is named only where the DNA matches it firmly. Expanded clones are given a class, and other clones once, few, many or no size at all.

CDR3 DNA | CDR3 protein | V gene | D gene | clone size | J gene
TGTGCCTGGAGTGCCAGGGGCAATCAGCCCCAGCATTTT | CAWSARGNQPQHF | TRBV30 | NA | NA | TRBJ1-5
TGTGCCAGCAGCTTAGGCGCCAGCGGGGGAAGTACAGATACGCAGTATTTT | CASSLGASGGSTDTQYF | TRBV11-3 | TRBD2 | NA | TRBJ2-3
TGTGCCAGCAGCAGGGGGGCTAGCTCTGGAAACACCATATATTTT | CASSRGASSGNTIYF | TRBV2 | TRBD1 | NA | TRBJ1-3
TGTGCCAGCAGTTACCCCGGGCGGAAGGGGTATGCTAATGAAAAACTGTTTTTT | CASSYPGRKGYANEKLFF | TRBV6-2/TRBV6-3 | NA | NA | TRBJ1-4
TGTGCCAGCACAGGGGGCGGCTCGTACGGCAATCAGCCCCAGCATTTT | CASTGGGSYGNQPQHF | TRBV27 | TRBD1 | NA | TRBJ1-5
TGTGCCAGCAGCGTAGGACTCATACCAGCCTACGAGCAGTACTTC | CASSVGLIPAYEQYF | TRBV11-1 | NA | NA | TRBJ2-7
TGTGCCAGCTCACCCGGGACAGGGAACACCGGGGAGCTGTTTTTT | CASSPGTGNTGELFF | TRBV18 | TRBD1 | few | TRBJ2-2
TGTGCCAGCAGTGGAAGGACAGGAGGCACAGATACGCAGTATTTT | CASSGRTGGTDTQYF | TRBV2 | TRBD1 | NA | TRBJ2-3
TGTGCCAGCAGCGCCCACGACAGGGAATATGGCTACACCTTC | CASSAHDREYGYTF | TRBV3-1/TRBV3-2 | TRBD1 | NA | TRBJ1-2
TGCGCCAGCAGCCAGGAGGGACTAGTAAACATTCAGTACTTC | CASSQEGLVNIQYF | TRBV4-1 | TRBD2 | NA | TRBJ2-4
TGCAGCGTCCTGGGGGCAGCTCACACTGAAGCTTTCTTT | CSVLGAAHTEAFF | TRBV29-1 | NA | NA | TRBJ1-1
TGCGCCAGCAGGCCCCAGGGGAACACCGGGGAGCTGTTTTTT | CASRPQGNTGELFF | TRBV5-1 | NA | NA | TRBJ2-2
TGTGCCAGCGGGTGGCGGAGCTCCTACGAGCAGTACTTC | CASGWRSSYEQYF | TRBV9 | NA | NA | TRBJ2-7
TGTGCCAGCTTAAAACCTGCGGGGGGGGTCTTGAATGAGCAGTTCTTC | CASLKPAGGVLNEQFF | TRBV2 | TRBD2 | NA | TRBJ2-1
TGTGCCAGCAGTTTGCGGGGGACCGGGGAGCTGTTTTTT | CASSLRGTGELFF | TRBV12-3/TRBV12-4 | TRBD2 | NA | TRBJ2-2
TGTGCCAGCAGCTTGGGGCTCAACACCGGGGAGCTGTTTTTT | CASSLGLNTGELFF | TRBV7-2 | NA | NA | TRBJ2-2
TGTGCCTGGAGTGTAGGACAGGGGGCCGGGGAGCTGTTTTTT | CAWSVGQGAGELFF | TRBV30 | TRBD1 | NA | TRBJ2-2
TGTGCCAGCAGCGTGGGGGGAGGCCAGCCCCAGCATTTT | CASSVGGGQPQHF | TRBV9 | NA | NA | TRBJ1-5
TGTGCCAGTAGTATAGCGCAGGGACACGCATATGGCTACACCTTC | CASSIAQGHAYGYTF | TRBV19 | NA | NA | TRBJ1-2
TGTGCCAGCAGCCAAGGGGGGGGAAGGAATGAAAAACTGTTTTTT | CASSQGGGRNEKLFF | TRBV3-1/TRBV3-2 | NA | NA | TRBJ1-4
TGTGCCAGCAGCCCAGGCACACACTCCCTAGGGGCCTACGAGCAGTACTTC | CASSPGTHSLGAYEQYF | TRBV7-8 | NA | few | TRBJ2-7
TGTGCCAGCAGCTTTGGGGCGGTGATCGGGGGGGACACCATATATTTT | CASSFGAVIGGDTIYF | TRBV5-5 | NA | NA | TRBJ1-3
TGCGCCAGCAGCTTGGGGCCAGGGGGAATTGTAGCCTACGAGCAGTACTTC | CASSLGPGGIVAYEQYF | TRBV5-1 | TRBD1 | NA | TRBJ2-7
TGTGCCAGCAGACCAACGGTAGCGAACACCGGGGAGCTGTTTTTT | CASRPTVANTGELFF | TRBV7-8 | NA | NA | TRBJ2-2
TGCGCCACCGCACAGGGTGGCTACACTGAAGCTTTCTTT | CATAQGGYTEAFF | TRBV10-2 | NA | once | TRBJ1-1
TGTGCCAGCAGCTTAAAAGGGGGCGTATACGAGCAGTACTTC | CASSLKGGVYEQYF | TRBV7-2 | TRBD1 | once | TRBJ2-7
TGTGCCAGCTTGAGGTCGGCCACCGATGGCTACACCTTC | CASLRSATDGYTF | TRBV18 | NA | NA | TRBJ1-2
TGTGCCAGCAGTAAAGTGTACCCAGTCAGGGTATCCGAAAAACTGTTTTTT | CASSKVYPVRVSEKLFF | TRBV27 | NA | NA | TRBJ1-4
TGTGCCAGCAGCCAAGGGGGACAGGGGGTGTACAATGAGCAGTTCTTC | CASSQGGQGVYNEQFF | TRBV4-2 | TRBD1 | NA | TRBJ2-1
TGTGCCAGCAGGTACTCACAGACCAATGAGCAGTTCTTC | CASRYSQTNEQFF | TRBV7-9 | NA | NA | TRBJ2-1
TGCGCCAGCAGCCAAACAGGGGGTCGGACTGAAGCTTTCTTT | CASSQTGGRTEAFF | TRBV4-3 | TRBD1 | NA | TRBJ1-1
TGCAGCGTTGAAAGAGGGATTGCAGATACGCAGTATTTT | CSVERGIADTQYF | TRBV29-1 | NA | NA | TRBJ2-3
TGTGCTGGACCCAGTCACAGGGAAGTTAAGGAGTTCTTC | CAGPSHREVKEFF | TRBV12-5 | NA | NA | TRBJ2-1
TGCGCCAGCAGCCAAAGGGGGGATACGCAGTATTTT | CASSQRGDTQYF | TRBV4-1 | NA | NA | TRBJ2-3
TGCAGCGGGGGGGACAGGGAAGCTTTCTTT | CSGGDREAFF | TRBV29-1 | TRBD1 | NA | TRBJ1-1
TGTGCCTGGAGTACCGACAAAGGCAATCAGCCCCAGCATTTT | CAWSTDKGNQPQHF | TRBV30 | NA | NA | TRBJ1-5
TGTGCCAGCAGCTCACAGGGGGCCTATGGCTACACCTTC | CASSSQGAYGYTF | TRBV11-2 | TRBD1 | once | TRBJ1-2
TGTGCCAGCAGCCAAGGCACAGGGGGTTTTGAAGCTTTCTTT | CASSQGTGGFEAFF | TRBV3-1/TRBV3-2 | TRBD1 | NA | TRBJ1-1
TGTGCCACCGGACGGGCCGGGGGGGGCACAGATACGCAGTATTTT | CATGRAGGGTDTQYF | TRBV24-1 | TRBD2 | NA | TRBJ2-3
TGCAGTGCTAGTAGGGGGGGTTTTGGAAACACCATATATTTT | CSASRGGFGNTIYF | TRBV20-1 | NA | NA | TRBJ1-3
TGTGCCAGCAGCCAAAGGGGGGGGGCGCGGGAGACCCAGTACTTC | CASSQRGGARETQYF | TRBV7-2 | NA | NA | TRBJ2-5
TGCGCCAGCAGCGGGCGGGGGGGCCGGTGGGAGACCCAGTACTTC | CASSGRGGRWETQYF | TRBV5-1 | TRBD2 | NA | TRBJ2-5
TGCGCCAGCAGCCAAGATGTATGGGGGGACTACGAGCAGTACTTC | CASSQDVWGDYEQYF | TRBV4-3 | NA | NA | TRBJ2-7
TGTGCCAGCCGACCCGCGGGGCAAAACAATGAGCAGTTCTTC | CASRPAGQNNEQFF | TRBV7-3 | NA | NA | TRBJ2-1
TGTGCCAGCAGTACGACAGGGGGCGAAGGTCAGCCCCAGCATTTT | CASSTTGGEGQPQHF | TRBV6-5 | TRBD1 | NA | TRBJ1-5
TGTGCCAGCAGTGAATTCACAGGAAAAGATACGCAGTATTTT | CASSEFTGKDTQYF | TRBV25-1 | NA | NA | TRBJ2-3
TGTGCCAGCAGCCAGAGGACAGGGAGGACTGAAGCTTTCTTT | CASSQRTGRTEAFF | TRBV14 | TRBD1 | NA | TRBJ1-1
TGTGCCAGCAGCTTAGCAGGGGGCTTTATGGATGGCTACACCTTC | CASSLAGGFMDGYTF | TRBV7-2 | TRBD1 | NA | TRBJ1-2